This is a list of T cell receptor beta chains from one sample in a study of blood T cell repertoires in COVID-19. Produced via immunoSEQ multiplex PCR; TCRdb's table is partial and in-frame only. The sample lists about 89,000 clones; about 83% were seen once. The sequenced material came from peripheral blood. Receptor source: a man in his 70s with COVID-19, enrolled during active disease. Both conserved end residues are part of each CDR3. The order of the fields is J gene, clone size, V gene, D gene, CDR3 DNA, CDR3 protein. D genes are given only for firm matches. Only part of the rows carry a size: once, few, many, or a class if the clone is expanded.

j_gene: TRBJ2-1
abundance: .
v_gene: TRBV6-2/TRBV6-3
d_gene: TRBD1
CDR3nt: TGTGCCAGCAGTTTGACCGGGACAGGGGGTTACAATGAGCAGTTCTTC
CDR3aa: CASSLTGTGGYNEQFF

j_gene: TRBJ2-3
abundance: once
v_gene: TRBV11-2
d_gene: TRBD2
CDR3nt: TGTGCCAGCAGCTTAGTTCTAGCGGGAGTAGGCACAGATACGCAGTATTTT
CDR3aa: CASSLVLAGVGTDTQYF

j_gene: TRBJ2-1
abundance: .
v_gene: TRBV10-1
d_gene: .
CDR3nt: TGCGCCAGCAGTGAAAGTGGGCCATACAATGAGCAGTTCTTC
CDR3aa: CASSESGPYNEQFF

j_gene: TRBJ2-7
abundance: .
v_gene: TRBV7-8
d_gene: .
CDR3nt: TGTGCCAGCAGCTTAGTGTCAGGGGAGGGCTACGAGCAGTACTTC
CDR3aa: CASSLVSGEGYEQYF

j_gene: TRBJ1-6
abundance: few
v_gene: TRBV6-5
d_gene: .
CDR3nt: TGTGCCAGCAGTTACTCGAACCAGGGCAGATCACCCCTCCACTTT
CDR3aa: CASSYSNQGRSPLHF

j_gene: TRBJ1-2
abundance: .
v_gene: TRBV20-1
d_gene: .
CDR3nt: TGCAGTGCTAGTCCGTCTAACTATGGCTACACCTTC
CDR3aa: CSASPSNYGYTF

j_gene: TRBJ1-1
abundance: .
v_gene: TRBV6-6
d_gene: .
CDR3nt: TGTGCCAGCAGTTACGTCCGAGACAGTCGGAATGAAGCTTTCTTT
CDR3aa: CASSYVRDSRNEAFF

j_gene: TRBJ2-1
abundance: once
v_gene: TRBV4-3
d_gene: TRBD2
CDR3nt: TGCGCCAGCAGCCAAGAATACCTAGCGGGGGGGTACAATGAGCAGTTCTTC
CDR3aa: CASSQEYLAGGYNEQFF

j_gene: TRBJ1-4
abundance: .
v_gene: TRBV7-9
d_gene: .
CDR3nt: TGTGCCAGCAGCACCAGGGGTAATGAAAAACTGTTTTTT
CDR3aa: CASSTRGNEKLFF

j_gene: TRBJ1-5
abundance: once
v_gene: TRBV18
d_gene: TRBD1
CDR3nt: TGTGCCAGCTCACCATCCCAGGGGGGTAGTCAGCCCCAGCATTTT
CDR3aa: CASSPSQGGSQPQHF

j_gene: TRBJ1-1
abundance: .
v_gene: TRBV9
d_gene: .
CDR3nt: TGTGCCAGCAGCGTAGTGGCGACAGGGAACACTGAAGCTTTCTTT
CDR3aa: CASSVVATGNTEAFF

j_gene: TRBJ1-1
abundance: .
v_gene: TRBV5-1
d_gene: .
CDR3nt: TGCGCCAGCAGCTTGGCCATTTCCACAGGGAAGGCCACTGAAGCTTTCTTT
CDR3aa: CASSLAISTGKATEAFF

j_gene: TRBJ2-1
abundance: .
v_gene: TRBV11-2
d_gene: TRBD1
CDR3nt: TGTGCCAGCAGCGCCTACCTAGGACAGGGACGTGAGCAGTTCTTC
CDR3aa: CASSAYLGQGREQFF

j_gene: TRBJ2-4
abundance: .
v_gene: TRBV2
d_gene: TRBD1
CDR3nt: TGTGCCAGCAGTGGGACAGGACGGGACATTCAGTACTTC
CDR3aa: CASSGTGRDIQYF

j_gene: TRBJ2-7
abundance: .
v_gene: TRBV5-1
d_gene: TRBD1
CDR3nt: TGCGCCAGCAGTTGGGACAGAGGCTACGAGCAGTACTTC
CDR3aa: CASSWDRGYEQYF

j_gene: TRBJ1-2
abundance: .
v_gene: TRBV6-1
d_gene: .
CDR3nt: TGTGCCAGCAGTGATGTGGGCTTAGCTAACTATGGCTACACCTTC
CDR3aa: CASSDVGLANYGYTF

j_gene: TRBJ1-1
abundance: .
v_gene: TRBV11-2
d_gene: .
CDR3nt: TGTGCCAGCAGCCCTCGCAGGGAGGGGAACACTGAAGCTTTCTTT
CDR3aa: CASSPRREGNTEAFF

j_gene: TRBJ2-1
abundance: .
v_gene: TRBV7-7
d_gene: TRBD2
CDR3nt: TGTGCCAGCAGCTTGGGACTAGCGGGAGGGAATGAGCAGTTCTTC
CDR3aa: CASSLGLAGGNEQFF

j_gene: TRBJ2-3
abundance: .
v_gene: TRBV4-1
d_gene: TRBD2
CDR3nt: TGCGCCAGCAGCCAAGTGGCTAGCGGGGGATACCTCGGGGCGGGTACGCAGTATTTT
CDR3aa: CASSQVASGGYLGAGTQYF

j_gene: TRBJ2-6
abundance: .
v_gene: TRBV4-2
d_gene: .
CDR3nt: TGTGCCAGCAGCCAATCACCAGCGGTTCTGGGGGCCAACGTCCTGACTTTC
CDR3aa: CASSQSPAVLGANVLTF

j_gene: TRBJ2-3
abundance: .
v_gene: TRBV14
d_gene: TRBD2
CDR3nt: TGTGCCAGCAGCCAAACTAGCGGGACGCAGTATTTT
CDR3aa: CASSQTSGTQYF

j_gene: TRBJ2-3
abundance: many
v_gene: TRBV2
d_gene: .
CDR3nt: TGTGCCAGCAGTGAATCATGGCAGGGTCGTCAGGTTGGCACAGATACGCAGTATTTT
CDR3aa: CASSESWQGRQVGTDTQYF

j_gene: TRBJ1-2
abundance: .
v_gene: TRBV13
d_gene: .
CDR3nt: TGTGCCAGCAAGAGGGAGAACTATGGCTACACCTTC
CDR3aa: CASKRENYGYTF

j_gene: TRBJ2-3
abundance: .
v_gene: TRBV18
d_gene: TRBD1
CDR3nt: TGTGCCAGCTCACCAAGGACAGGGGGCACAGATACGCAGTATTTT
CDR3aa: CASSPRTGGTDTQYF

j_gene: TRBJ1-2
abundance: .
v_gene: TRBV28
d_gene: .
CDR3nt: TGTGCCAGCAGTCCTGCGCCCGTGAACTATGGCTACACCTTC
CDR3aa: CASSPAPVNYGYTF

j_gene: TRBJ2-1
abundance: .
v_gene: TRBV11-2
d_gene: TRBD2
CDR3nt: TGTGCCAGCAGCTCTCTAGCGGGAGGGCGGGATGAGCAGTTCTTC
CDR3aa: CASSSLAGGRDEQFF

j_gene: TRBJ1-1
abundance: .
v_gene: TRBV5-6
d_gene: .
CDR3nt: TGTGCCAGCAGCCTCCTATCAGGGTCTGAAGCTTTCTTT
CDR3aa: CASSLLSGSEAFF

j_gene: TRBJ1-1
abundance: .
v_gene: TRBV18
d_gene: TRBD1
CDR3nt: TGTGCCAGCTCACCAAGCGCAGGGGGCGATGCTCCTTTCTTT
CDR3aa: CASSPSAGGDAPFF

j_gene: TRBJ2-5
abundance: .
v_gene: TRBV28
d_gene: TRBD2
CDR3nt: TGTGCCAGCAGTTTGGGACTAGCGGGAGGGCCGACGGAGACCCAGTACTTC
CDR3aa: CASSLGLAGGPTETQYF

j_gene: TRBJ1-4
abundance: few
v_gene: TRBV5-5
d_gene: TRBD1
CDR3nt: TGTGCCAGCAGCTTCGGGACAGGGTACGTCCGTGATGAAAAACTGTTTTTT
CDR3aa: CASSFGTGYVRDEKLFF

j_gene: TRBJ2-1
abundance: .
v_gene: TRBV27
d_gene: .
CDR3nt: TGTGCCAGCAGTTCCCAAGGAGGGTTTGGGTGGCATGAGCAGTTCTTC
CDR3aa: CASSSQGGFGWHEQFF

j_gene: TRBJ2-6
abundance: .
v_gene: TRBV4-3
d_gene: .
CDR3nt: TGCGCCAGCAGCCAAGATCGGCAGGCTGGGGCCAACGTCCTGACTTTC
CDR3aa: CASSQDRQAGANVLTF

j_gene: TRBJ1-3
abundance: .
v_gene: TRBV5-6
d_gene: .
CDR3nt: TGTGCCAGCAGCTTGAGACAGATCGGAAACACCATATATTTT
CDR3aa: CASSLRQIGNTIYF

j_gene: TRBJ1-1
abundance: .
v_gene: TRBV29-1
d_gene: TRBD1
CDR3nt: TGCAGCCTGAGCCGGGACAGGGGCCTTGAAGCTTTCTTT
CDR3aa: CSLSRDRGLEAFF

j_gene: TRBJ1-1
abundance: .
v_gene: TRBV28
d_gene: TRBD1
CDR3nt: TGTGCCAGCAGCCTACAGGGGTACACTGAAGCTTTCTTT
CDR3aa: CASSLQGYTEAFF

j_gene: TRBJ1-1
abundance: few
v_gene: TRBV6-5
d_gene: .
CDR3nt: TGTGCCTCCCAGGGTTACACTGAAGCTTTCTTT
CDR3aa: CASQGYTEAFF

j_gene: TRBJ2-5
abundance: once
v_gene: TRBV6-6
d_gene: TRBD2
CDR3nt: TGTGCCAGCAGTCTAGCGGGAGGGCAGGAGACCCAGTACTTC
CDR3aa: CASSLAGGQETQYF

j_gene: TRBJ2-7
abundance: many
v_gene: TRBV2
d_gene: TRBD1
CDR3nt: TGTGCCAGCAGCCTTGGACAGGGACTCTCCTACGAGCAGTACTTC
CDR3aa: CASSLGQGLSYEQYF

j_gene: TRBJ1-1
abundance: .
v_gene: TRBV11-1
d_gene: .
CDR3nt: TGTGCCAGCAGCTCCCGATCGGGGAACACTGAAGCTTTCTTT
CDR3aa: CASSSRSGNTEAFF

j_gene: TRBJ2-1
abundance: .
v_gene: TRBV7-2
d_gene: TRBD2
CDR3nt: TGTGCCAGCAGCTTATGGGCGGGAGCGTATGAGCAGTTCTTC
CDR3aa: CASSLWAGAYEQFF

j_gene: TRBJ2-2
abundance: few
v_gene: TRBV10-3
d_gene: TRBD2
CDR3nt: TGTGCCATCAGTGAGTCGATGGCGGGAGAGGGCCACGGGGAGCTGTTTTTT
CDR3aa: CAISESMAGEGHGELFF

j_gene: TRBJ1-1
abundance: .
v_gene: TRBV7-3
d_gene: .
CDR3nt: TGTGCCAGCAGCACACAACAGAACACTGAAGCTTTCTTT
CDR3aa: CASSTQQNTEAFF

j_gene: TRBJ1-1
abundance: .
v_gene: TRBV11-2
d_gene: .
CDR3nt: TGTGCCAGCAGCTTATCCATACAGGGCAACACTGAAGCTTTCTTT
CDR3aa: CASSLSIQGNTEAFF

j_gene: TRBJ2-3
abundance: .
v_gene: TRBV19
d_gene: .
CDR3nt: TGTGCCAGTTCCAGCGGGAGACAGGGAGATACGCAGTATTTT
CDR3aa: CASSSGRQGDTQYF

j_gene: TRBJ2-3
abundance: once
v_gene: TRBV6-2/TRBV6-3
d_gene: .
CDR3nt: TGTGCCAGCAGTTACTCGAAGAGCGGGAGCACAGATACGCAGTATTTT
CDR3aa: CASSYSKSGSTDTQYF

j_gene: TRBJ2-1
abundance: .
v_gene: TRBV5-4
d_gene: TRBD2
CDR3nt: TGTGCCAGCAGCCTGGGGACTAGCCGGTACAATGAGCAGTTCTTC
CDR3aa: CASSLGTSRYNEQFF

j_gene: TRBJ1-1
abundance: .
v_gene: TRBV21-1
d_gene: .
CDR3nt: TGTGCCAGCAGTCGGGAAGAAGCTTTCTTT
CDR3aa: CASSREEAFF

j_gene: TRBJ1-2
abundance: .
v_gene: TRBV27
d_gene: TRBD1
CDR3nt: TGTGCCAGCAGTTTATCACCGGGACAGGGGAACTATGGCTACACCTTC
CDR3aa: CASSLSPGQGNYGYTF

j_gene: TRBJ2-2
abundance: .
v_gene: TRBV6-6
d_gene: .
CDR3nt: TGTGCCAGCCTGGGACAACCGAACACCGGGGAGCTGTTTTTT
CDR3aa: CASLGQPNTGELFF

j_gene: TRBJ2-1
abundance: .
v_gene: TRBV30
d_gene: TRBD2
CDR3nt: TGTGCCTGGAGTCCCCGGGGGAGCGGGAGGAGTGAGCAGTTCTTC
CDR3aa: CAWSPRGSGRSEQFF

j_gene: TRBJ2-3
abundance: .
v_gene: TRBV7-8
d_gene: TRBD2
CDR3nt: TGTGCCAGCAGCTTACTAAGGCTAGCGGACTCCACAGATACGCAGTATTTT
CDR3aa: CASSLLRLADSTDTQYF

j_gene: TRBJ2-1
abundance: once
v_gene: TRBV13
d_gene: TRBD1
CDR3nt: TGTGCCAGCAGCTTCTCGGGACAGGGGGCAAATGAGCAGTTCTTC
CDR3aa: CASSFSGQGANEQFF

j_gene: TRBJ2-7
abundance: .
v_gene: TRBV10-2
d_gene: TRBD2
CDR3nt: TGCGCCAGCAGGGCTAGCGGGCCATACGAGCAGTACTTC
CDR3aa: CASRASGPYEQYF

j_gene: TRBJ2-5
abundance: .
v_gene: TRBV18
d_gene: TRBD2
CDR3nt: TGTGCCAGCTCATCTAGCGGGGGGACCCCACAAGAGACCCAGTACTTC
CDR3aa: CASSSSGGTPQETQYF

j_gene: TRBJ2-5
abundance: .
v_gene: TRBV12-3/TRBV12-4
d_gene: .
CDR3nt: TGTGCCAGCAACCTGGAGGAAGAGACCCAGTACTTC
CDR3aa: CASNLEEETQYF

j_gene: TRBJ1-2
abundance: .
v_gene: TRBV2
d_gene: TRBD1
CDR3nt: TGTGCCAGCAGACGCGCCCGGACAGGGGTGAACTATGGCTACACCTTC
CDR3aa: CASRRARTGVNYGYTF

j_gene: TRBJ1-5
abundance: few
v_gene: TRBV5-5
d_gene: .
CDR3nt: TGTGCCAGCAGCTTCGGGGATAGCAATCAGCCCCAGCATTTT
CDR3aa: CASSFGDSNQPQHF

j_gene: TRBJ1-2
abundance: .
v_gene: TRBV6-5
d_gene: .
CDR3nt: TGTGCCAGCACGACCGTGAGGAACTATGGCTACACCTTC
CDR3aa: CASTTVRNYGYTF